Shown below are 23 T cell receptor beta chains from a single sample sequenced in a study of Ad26.COV2.S vaccination and SARS-CoV-2 variants. Here immunoSEQ multiplex PCR was the method, and the copy in TCRdb shows in-frame clones only, minus some. The sample has about 280,000 clones; approximately 87% are singletons. Treatment: 19 received Ad26.COV2.S at low or high dose, single or two shots; about 5 received placebo; per-sample allocation not given. Sampling took place 63 days after the first vaccine or placebo injection. The material was peripheral blood, obtained in a trial of Ad26.COV2.S vaccine versus placebo. These TCRs come from a person between 18 and 60 years old who received the Ad26.COV2.S COVID-19 vaccine or a placebo.

The rearrangement links TRBV29-1 to TRBJ2-7; TRBD1 agrees at 8 bases. The CDR3 is 11 residues long. Germline V gene sequence: CDR1 SQVTM, CDR2 ANQGSEA. Losses at the gene ends were 7 bases for V and 5 bases for J; bases not matched to a gene: 4. The CDR3 nucleotides are TGCAGCGCTCAGACAGGGGACGAGCAGTACTTC. It translates to CSAQTGDEQYF.

The V and J genes are TRBV6-5 and TRBJ1-2; 7 positions agree with TRBD1. V gave up 4 bases and J gave up 6 bases; unmatched junction bases: 11. The length of the CDR3 is 15 residues. Germline V gene data show CDR1 as MNHEY and CDR2 as SVGAGI. CDR3 sequence: CASSSFPDRENGYTF. In nucleotides, the CDR3 is TGTGCCAGCAGTTCTTTCCCCGACAGGGAGAATGGCTACACCTTC.

This clone was recorded a few times. V gene TRBV10-2 combines with J gene TRBJ2-2; 15 nucleotides line up with TRBD2. The ends lost 6 bases at V and 1 base at J; junction bases unmatched: 3. In germline, CDR1 is WSHSY, CDR2 SAAADI. The CDR3 spans 17 residues. The CDR3 region is CASRWTSGGVNTGELFF. The CDR3 region has the DNA TGCGCCAGCAGGTGGACTAGCGGGGGGGTGAACACCGGGGAGCTGTTTTTT.

The genes are TRBV19 and TRBJ2-5, with TRBD2 matching 8 bases. From germline, CDR1 is LNHDA and CDR2 SQIVND (reference sequence). V was clipped by 3 bases and J by 5 bases; unmatched bases: 20. This CDR3 has 19 residues. The CDR3, as DNA: TGTGCCAGTAGTATCTGGGGTAGCGGGGTCCTCCCGTCAGGGGAGACCCAGTACTTC. The encoded protein is CASSIWGSGVLPSGETQYF.

Concerning this clone itself: A read error may account for a junction end that differs from germline. The V and J genes are TRBV2 and TRBJ2-3; 12 bases are shared with TRBD2. Germline-derived CDR1 and CDR2 are SNHLY and FYNNEI. The CDR3 has 15 amino acids. For the CDR3, the DNA is TGTGTCAGCATTAGACTAGCGGGGGGCACAGATACGCAGTATTTT. It translates to CVSIRLAGGTDTQYF.

V is TRBV4-2 and J is TRBJ1-1; no firm D call. Trimming stripped 4 bases from V and 0 bases from J, with 12 bases between. This CDR3 contains 15 residues. Germline CDR1 LGHNA, CDR2 YNFKEQ. The CDR3 DNA sequence: TGTGCCAGCAGCCGGGGTGGGCTTATGAACACTGAAGCTTTCTTT. Encoded protein: CASSRGGLMNTEAFF.

Turning to this clone: One end of the junction fails to match germline, which may point to a read error. The CDR3 loop is CASSLGLGRSF. CDR3 DNA: TGTGCCAGCAGTTTAGGACTCGGGCGGAGTTTT. The V gene is TRBV12-3 or TRBV12-4, the J gene TRBJ1-4; D remains unclear. The CDR3 spans 11 residues.

The J gene is TRBJ2-3, the V gene TRBV9; D may correspond to TRBD1 or TRBD2 (5 bases each). The CDR3 sequence is 15 residues long. Germline values: CDR1 SGDLS, CDR2 YYNGEE. V dropped 2 bases and J dropped 6 bases, with 16 bases sitting between them. The chain's CDR3 is CASSVRGDFSDTQYF. As DNA, the CDR3 is TGTGCCAGCAGCGTGAGGGGAGACTTTTCGGATACGCAGTATTTT.

The chain has TRBV5-1 and TRBJ1-1, with D possibly being TRBD1 (5 bases). With 2 bases removed from V and 1 base from J, the gap between germline ends came to 9 bases. This CDR3 has 14 residues. Germline V gives CDR1 SGHRS, CDR2 YFSETQ. The CDR3 loop reads CASSLNRPNTEAFF. The CDR3 DNA follows: TGCGCCAGCAGCTTAAACAGGCCGAACACTGAAGCTTTCTTT. The full variable domain, completed using reference TRBV5-1 and TRBJ1-1, is KAGVTQTPRYLIKTRGQQVTLSCSPISGHRSVSWYQQTPGQGLQFLFEYFSETQRNKGNFPGRFSGRQFSNSRSEMNVSTLELGDSALYLCASSLNRPNTEAFFGQGTRLTVV.

The rearrangement joins TRBV4-3 to TRBJ2-6; D is perhaps TRBD1 (5 bases). The V end was cut by 1 base, the J end by 1 base, with 17 bases between. The CDR3 sequence is 19 residues long. Germline-derived CDR1 and CDR2 are LGHNA and YSLEER. CDR3 coding DNA: TGCGCCAGCAGCCAAGGATTAGGGGAAATGAAATCTGGGGCCAACGTCCTGACTTTC. Protein product: CASSQGLGEMKSGANVLTF.

A few counts support this clone. The genes are TRBV5-1 and TRBJ2-1; 9 nucleotides match TRBD2. With V trimmed by 0 bases and J by 5 bases, 3 bases remained unmatched. The CDR3 totals 15 residues. Germline V gene lookup returns CDR1 SGHRS and CDR2 YFSETQ. The CDR3 region is CASSLDSGSNNEQFF. The CDR3 region has the DNA TGCGCCAGCAGCTTGGATAGCGGGAGTAACAATGAGCAGTTCTTC.

With respect to this clone: The same CDR3 can be traced to other DNA sequences in this sample. The chain joins TRBV6-5 to TRBJ1-5, with TRBD1 identical over 10 bases. V gave up 6 bases and J gave up 7 bases; unmatched junction bases: 3. The CDR3 length is 13 residues. Looked up from germline, CDR1 is MNHEY and CDR2 is SVGAGI. The CDR3 bases are TGTGCCAGCAGCGGGACAGGGGCCCAGCCCCAGCATTTT. Its translation is CASSGTGAQPQHF.

The V and J genes are TRBV18 and TRBJ2-7; TRBD1 agrees at 9 bases. Germline V gene data show CDR1 as KGHSH and CDR2 as LQKENI. This CDR3 is 16 amino acids long. Germline trimming cut 3 bases from V and 2 bases from J; bases unmatched to any gene: 8. In DNA form, the CDR3 reads TGTGCCAGCTCACCTTTCCCGACAGGGGGGGCCTACGAGCAGTACTTC. It translates to CASSPFPTGGAYEQYF.

The chain recombines TRBV4-1 with TRBJ1-2; 8 bases line up with TRBD1. The V and J ends lost 2 bases and 3 bases, in that order; junction bases with no gene match: 8. This CDR3 is built from 16 residues. From germline, CDR1 is MGHRA and CDR2 YSYEKL. The CDR3 reads CASSQTGTGDYYGYTF. For the CDR3, the DNA is TGCGCCAGCAGCCAAACCGGGACAGGTGATTACTATGGCTACACCTTC.

V gene TRBV5-1 combines with J gene TRBJ2-7; D is undetermined. The CDR3 runs 13 residues. CDR1 and CDR2 from the germline V gene are SGHRS and YFSETQ. V was shortened by 7 bases and J by 3 bases, with 14 bases between the two germline ends. In nucleotides, the CDR3 is TGCGCCAGCGCTTCGACCCTTGACTACGAGCAGTACTTC. Protein product: CASASTLDYEQYF.

This sequence joins TRBV6-2 or TRBV6-3 and TRBJ1-5; D gene uncertain. The CDR3 sequence is 15 residues long. Between the trimmed V and J ends, which lost 6 bases and 0 bases, there was a span of 12 bases. Germline assignment: CDR1 MNHEY and CDR2 SVGEGT. DNA for the CDR3: TGTGCCAGCAGCTCACGACACTATAGCAATCAGCCCCAGCATTTT. As protein: CASSSRHYSNQPQHF.

This clone was counted only a few times. The J gene is TRBJ1-1, the V gene TRBV19, with TRBD1 as a possible D gene (5 bases). Germline-derived CDR1 and CDR2 are LNHDA and SQIVND (reference sequence). This CDR3 spans 9 amino acids. Trimming stripped 11 bases from V and 11 bases from J, with 12 bases between. The CDR3 protein is CAGGFGAFF. The CDR3 nucleotides read TGTGCCGGGGGGTTTGGGGCTTTCTTT.

This chain connects TRBV25-1 to TRBJ2-4; D is tentatively TRBD1 or TRBD2 (5 bases each). The CDR3 runs to 14 residues. V lost 4 bases and J 0 bases, leaving 7 bases between the germline ends. Per germline, CDR1 MGHDK and CDR2 SYGVNS. The CDR3 spells CASSGGIAKNIQYF. DNA of the CDR3: TGTGCCAGCAGTGGGGGGATAGCCAAAAACATTCAGTACTTC.

The J gene is TRBJ2-3, the V gene TRBV7-3; 8 bases are a match to TRBD2. This CDR3 region has 15 residues. The germline gives CDR1 SGHTA, CDR2 FQGTGA. J lost 3 bases, V lost 5 bases, and 7 bases had no gene match. CDR3 region: CASSTTGGRTDTQYF. DNA of the CDR3: TGTGCCAGCAGCACCACGGGGGGGAGAACAGATACGCAGTATTTT.

This rearrangement joins TRBV3-1 (or the pseudogene TRBV3-2) to TRBJ1-1; D is uncertain. Trimming took 6 bases from V and 4 from J, leaving 6 bases between them. The CDR3 has 11 amino acids. CDR1 and CDR2 from the germline V gene are LGHDT and YNNKEL (reference sequence). This chain's CDR3 is CASSRLTEAFF. The CDR3, as DNA: TGTGCCAGCAGTCGGCTCACTGAAGCTTTCTTT.

The chain couples TRBV6-5 to TRBJ2-1, with D possibly matching TRBD2 (5 bases). CDR1 is MNHEY, CDR2 SVGAGI, per germline. Trimming left V 2 bases short and J 0 bases short, with 8 bases between. The CDR3 spans 15 residues. CDR3 loop: CASSYKRSSYNEQFF. The DNA of the CDR3 is TGTGCCAGCAGTTACAAGCGGAGCTCCTACAATGAGCAGTTCTTC.

The rearrangement uses TRBV6-2 or TRBV6-3 and TRBJ2-7; D is unresolved. The V end lost 2 bases, the J end lost 3 bases, and 8 bases lay between the germline ends. Per the germline V gene, CDR1 is MNHEY and CDR2 is SVGEGT. The CDR3 runs 13 residues. CDR3: CASSYVGIYEQYF. Here the CDR3 DNA reads TGTGCCAGCAGTTACGTTGGGATCTACGAGCAGTACTTC.

DNA of the CDR3: TGTGCCAGCAGCCCTATTTTGAACACCGGGGAGCTGTTTTTT. It specifies CASSPILNTGELFF. V is TRBV14 and J is TRBJ2-2; D ambiguous. Between the trimmed V and J ends, which lost 4 bases and 1 base, there was a span of 7 bases. This CDR3 spans 14 amino acids. Per germline, CDR1 SGHDN and CDR2 FVKESK. Filled out from reference TRBV14 and TRBJ2-2, the complete variable domain reads EAGVTQFPSHSVIEKGQTVTLRCDPISGHDNLYWYRRVMGKEIKFLLHFVKESKQDESGMPNNRFLAERTGGTYSTLKVQPAELEDSGVYFCASSPILNTGELFFGEGSRLTVL.